The 29 T cell receptor beta chains below were found in one sample sequenced in a study of cytomegalovirus exposure and HLA in healthy donors. This table comes from immunoSEQ multiplex PCR, and its TCRdb copy is limited to in-frame clones, with some not included. The sample holds roughly 140,000 clones, just over 90% seen once. Input material: PBMCs. Source of these receptors: a young man in good health and CMV-seronegative.

CDR3 DNA: TGTGCCAGCAGCTTTAATCGGCGGTCCGGGGAGCTGTTTTTT. Protein: CASSFNRRSGELFF. This chain uses TRBV13 with TRBJ2-2; no clear D. This CDR3 contains 14 residues. Germline V gives CDR1 PRHDT, CDR2 FYEKMQ (reference sequence). V was pared by 3 bases and J by 6 bases, with 11 bases between. Looking up the rest from reference TRBV13 and TRBJ2-2 gives the full variable domain: AAGVIQSPRHLIKEKRETATLKCYPIPRHDTVYWYQQGPGQDPQFLISFYEKMQSDKGSIPDRFSAQQFSDYHSELNMSSLELGDSALYFCASSFNRRSGELFFGEGSRLTVL.

The V and J genes are TRBV25-1 and TRBJ2-3; the D gene is possibly TRBD2 (6 bases). The CDR3 spans 15 residues. V dropped 4 bases and J dropped 3 bases, with 14 bases sitting between them. The germline gives CDR1 MGHDK, CDR2 SYGVNS. Here the CDR3 DNA reads TGTGCCAGCAGTGGTGCGACTAGTATTACAGATACGCAGTATTTT. Amino acids: CASSGATSITDTQYF.

J is TRBJ2-7 and V is TRBV4-3; D may be TRBD2 (5 bases). Germline V gives CDR1 LGHNA, CDR2 YSLEER. Between the trimmed V and J ends, which lost 5 bases and 4 bases, there was a span of 24 bases. CDR3 length: 17 residues. The CDR3 region has the DNA TGCGCCAGCAGCGATCGTCAGGAAGGTCTTACTAGGTACGAGCAGTACGTC. Translation: CASSDRQEGLTRYEQYV.

This chain joins TRBV6-6 and TRBJ1-2, with 10 bases aligning to TRBD1. The germline gives CDR1 MNHNY, CDR2 SVGAGI (reference sequence). Trimming at V came to 6 bases and at J to 6 bases, leaving 10 bases not matched to a gene. The CDR3 consists of 15 residues. The chain's CDR3 is CASSSPGQGRDGYTF. The DNA for the CDR3 is TGTGCCAGCAGCTCCCCGGGACAGGGGAGAGATGGCTACACCTTC.

The chain couples TRBV6-5 to TRBJ1-4; 9 bases are a match to TRBD1. The V gene end was trimmed by 0 bases and the J gene end by 6 bases; junction bases not matched to a gene: 2. CDR1 is MNHEY, CDR2 SVGAGI, per germline. CDR3 length equals 15 residues. The CDR3 DNA sequence: TGTGCCAGCAGTTACTCCGGGACAGGGTATGAAAAACTGTTTTTT. It encodes CASSYSGTGYEKLFF.

The chain combines TRBV11-2 with TRBJ2-7; D is possibly TRBD2 (5 bases). The CDR3 spans 15 residues. V was clipped by 1 base and J by 6 bases, with 16 bases between them. Per the germline V gene, CDR1 is SGHAT and CDR2 is FQNNGV. As DNA, the CDR3 is TGTGCCAGCAGCTTAGTCCGCGACCAGGCGGGCGAGCAGTACTTC. It is translated as CASSLVRDQAGEQYF. Complete variable domain (other parts from reference TRBV11-2 and TRBJ2-7): EAGVAQSPRYKIIEKRQSVAFWCNPISGHATLYWYQQILGQGPKLLIQFQNNGVVDDSQLPKDRFSAERLKGVDSTLKIQPAKLEDSAVYLCASSLVRDQAGEQYFGPGTRLTVT.

The chain combines TRBV29-1 with TRBJ2-7, with 8 bases lining up with TRBD1. The length of the CDR3 is 13 residues. In germline, CDR1 is SQVTM, CDR2 ANQGSEA. The trim removed 7 bases at V and 4 bases at J, leaving 9 bases unmatched. The CDR3 sequence is CSAGGQGNYEQYF. The CDR3 DNA sequence: TGCAGCGCTGGCGGACAGGGAAATTACGAGCAGTACTTC.

The chain has TRBV7-7 and TRBJ2-5, with TRBD1 identical over 9 bases. CDR1 and CDR2 (germline): SSHAT, FNYEAQ (reference sequence). V dropped 4 bases and J dropped 3; count of bases not matched to a gene: 6. The CDR3 totals 15 residues. In DNA form, the CDR3 reads TGTGCCAGCAGCTATAAGACAGGGGGAAAAGAGACCCAGTACTTC. This translates into CASSYKTGGKETQYF.

The chain couples TRBV7-9 to TRBJ2-4; TRBD2 matches at 7 bases. The CDR3 is 14 residues long. Unmatched junction bases numbered 3, after V lost 1 base and J lost 6 bases. Germline V gives CDR1 SEHNR, CDR2 FQNEAQ (reference sequence). CDR3 coding DNA: TGTGCCAGCAGCTTAGTGGCGGGAGCAAACATTCAGTACTTC. It encodes CASSLVAGANIQYF. Looking up the rest from reference TRBV7-9 and TRBJ2-4 gives the full variable domain: DTGVSQNPRHKITKRGQNVTFRCDPISEHNRLYWYRQTLGQGPEFLTYFQNEAQLEKSRLLSDRFSAERPKGSFSTLEIQRTEQGDSAMYLCASSLVAGANIQYFGAGTRLSVL.

The V gene is TRBV4-1, the J gene TRBJ2-1; a possible D gene is TRBD2 (5 bases). CDR1 MGHRA and CDR2 YSYEKL come from the germline V gene. The CDR3 length is 14 residues. Trimming pared 4 bases from V and 4 bases from J, leaving 11 bases between. The CDR3 nucleotides are TGCGCCAGCAGCCTGGAGGAAAAATACAATGAGCAGTTCTTC. Its translation: CASSLEEKYNEQFF.

The V and J genes are TRBV30 and TRBJ2-2, with 7 nucleotides matching TRBD2. The V and J ends lost 0 bases and 7 bases, in that order; junction bases with no gene match: 5. Germline V lookup: CDR1 GTSNPN, CDR2 SVGIG (reference sequence). The CDR3 runs 14 residues. CDR3 residues: CAWSVLAMGGELFF. In DNA, the CDR3 is TGTGCCTGGAGTGTACTAGCGATGGGCGGGGAGCTGTTTTTT. Combining the CDR3 with reference TRBV30 and TRBJ2-2 gives the whole variable domain SQTIHQWPATLVQPVGSPLSLECTVEGTSNPNLYWYRQAAGRGLQLLFYSVGIGQISSEVPQNLSASRPQDRQFILSSKKLLLSDSGFYLCAWSVLAMGGELFFGEGSRLTVL.

The CDR3 coding sequence is TGTGCCGCCCCTAGGTTCACTGAAGCTTTCTTT. Amino acids: CAAPRFTEAFF. The J gene is TRBJ1-1, the V gene TRBV6-1, with D hard to call. The CDR3 is 11 amino acids. V was pared by 11 bases and J by 4 bases, with 11 bases between. CDR1 MNHNS and CDR2 SASEGT come from the germline V gene.

The CDR3 is CASSVTSGTSGELFF. As DNA, the CDR3 is TGTGCCAGCAGCGTGACTAGCGGGACCTCCGGGGAGCTGTTTTTT. V usage is TRBV9 and J usage is TRBJ2-2, with 11 bases matching TRBD2. The V and J ends lost 2 bases and 6 bases, in that order; junction bases with no gene match: 3. The CDR3 consists of 15 residues. Germline assignment: CDR1 SGDLS and CDR2 YYNGEE. Full variable domain (missing parts from reference TRBV9 and TRBJ2-2): DSGVTQTPKHLITATGQRVTLRCSPRSGDLSVYWYQQSLDQGLQFLIQYYNGEERAKGNILERFSAQQFPDLHSELNLSSLELGDSALYFCASSVTSGTSGELFFGEGSRLTVL.

The chain uses TRBV9 and TRBJ2-3, with TRBD2 matching 7 bases. Germline V lookup: CDR1 SGDLS, CDR2 YYNGEE. The ends lost 1 base at V and 2 bases at J; junction bases unmatched: 1. The CDR3 has 14 residues. The CDR3 is CASSVLAVTDTQYF. CDR3 bases: TGTGCCAGCAGCGTACTAGCGGTCACAGATACGCAGTATTTT.

The chain links TRBV5-4 to TRBJ1-2; D might be TRBD1 (6 bases). CDR1 and CDR2 (germline): SGHNT, YYREEE (reference sequence). V lost 0 bases, J lost 7 bases, and 10 bases lay in between. The CDR3 covers 13 residues. CDR3 bases: TGTGCCAGCAGCTTGGGACAGGCTGGTGGCTACACCTTC. Protein product: CASSLGQAGGYTF.

The V call is TRBV9, the J call TRBJ1-1, with D possibly TRBD1 on 5 matching bases. V was trimmed by 3 bases and J by 1 base, leaving 13 bases between them. CDR1 is SGDLS, CDR2 YYNGEE, per germline. The CDR3 length is 15 residues. As DNA, the CDR3 is TGTGCCAGCAGCGAGGAGGGAACAGGGAACACTGAAGCTTTCTTT. Translation: CASSEEGTGNTEAFF.

This chain joins TRBV4-3 and TRBJ2-1, with TRBD2 matching 11 bases. Germline values: CDR1 LGHNA, CDR2 YSLEER. The CDR3 contains 15 residues. Trimming took 2 bases from V and 8 from J; bases not matched to a gene: 5. The CDR3 here is CASSQTRLAGHEQFF. DNA for the CDR3: TGCGCCAGCAGCCAAACGCGACTAGCGGGGCATGAGCAGTTCTTC.

The chain employs TRBV10-3 and TRBJ1-5; the D gene is possibly TRBD1 (5 bases). V was clipped by 6 bases and J by 7 bases, with 13 bases between them. CDR3 length: 13 residues. Per the germline V gene, CDR1 is ENHRY and CDR2 is SYGVKD. DNA of the CDR3: TGTGCCATCAGGGCAGGGTTTGGGCAGCCCCAGCATTTT. It translates to CAIRAGFGQPQHF.

The gene calls are TRBV11-2 and TRBJ1-1; 9 bases agree with TRBD1. The V segment lost 3 bases and the J segment 2 bases; nucleotides outside the gene matches: 7. The V gene's germline CDR1 is SGHAT and CDR2 FQNNGV. There are 16 residues in the CDR3. CDR3 nucleotide sequence: TGTGCCAGCAGCTTTTGGACAGGGGTGGGAAACACTGAAGCTTTCTTT. Protein product: CASSFWTGVGNTEAFF.

This clone was seen once. V gene TRBV5-4 combines with J gene TRBJ1-1; D ambiguous. V was trimmed by 0 bases and J by 5 bases, leaving 8 bases between them. The CDR3 consists of 13 residues. Germline V gene lookup returns CDR1 SGHNT and CDR2 YYREEE (reference sequence). The CDR3 region is CASSLAGWTEAFF. The CDR3 nucleotides are TGTGCCAGCAGCTTGGCCGGGTGGACTGAAGCTTTCTTT.

The rearrangement joins TRBV27 to TRBJ2-1; 7 nucleotides align to TRBD2. V was clipped by 2 bases and J by 9 bases; unmatched bases: 1. The V gene's germline CDR1 is MNHEY and CDR2 SMNVEV (reference sequence). The CDR3 has 12 amino acids. CDR3 coding DNA: TGTGCCAGCAGTTTACGGGGGGTTGAGCAGTTCTTC. Translated, it gives CASSLRGVEQFF.

The rearrangement uses TRBV7-8 and TRBJ2-3; 15 bases are shared with TRBD2. The CDR3 is 17 amino acids. From germline, CDR1 is SGHVS and CDR2 FQNEAQ. J was trimmed by 4 bases and V by 0 bases; bases with no gene match: 2. CDR3 nucleotides: TGTGCCAGCAGCTTAGCTCGGACTAGCGGGGGGGCAGATACGCAGTATTTT. Its translation is CASSLARTSGGADTQYF.

This chain joins TRBV6-5 and TRBJ1-5; a possible D gene is TRBD1 (5 bases). Trimming took 2 bases from V and 5 from J, leaving 10 bases between them. Germline V gene sequence: CDR1 MNHEY, CDR2 SVGAGI. The CDR3 length is 14 residues. In DNA, the CDR3 is TGTGCCAGCAGTTACAGCGGGGGTTATCAGCCCCAGCATTTT. It encodes CASSYSGGYQPQHF.

The genes are TRBV18 and TRBJ2-7; D is possibly TRBD1 (5 bases). V lost 2 bases and J lost 2, with 7 bases in between. From germline, CDR1 is KGHSH and CDR2 LQKENI. CDR3 length equals 13 residues. The CDR3 region is CASSPGAPYEQYV. DNA for the CDR3: TGTGCCAGCTCACCAGGGGCCCCCTACGAGCAGTACGTC.

A few counts support this clone. Additional DNA sequences in this sample encode the identical CDR3. The rearrangement links TRBV11-2 to TRBJ1-1; TRBD1 might be the D (6 bases). The germline V gene encodes CDR1 SGHAT and CDR2 FQNNGV. CDR3 size: 16 residues. V was shortened by 0 bases and J by 0 bases, with 11 bases between the two germline ends. CDR3 sequence (DNA): TGTGCCAGCAGCTTAGAGGGGGGGGCAATGAACACTGAAGCTTTCTTT. It codes for CASSLEGGAMNTEAFF.

The chain recombines TRBV6-5 with TRBJ2-7; TRBD2 aligns across 8 bases. The V gene's germline CDR1 is MNHEY and CDR2 SVGAGI. J was trimmed by 4 bases and V by 5 bases; bases with no gene match: 4. This CDR3 is 13 amino acids long. The CDR3 nucleotides read TGTGCCAGCAGTCCCCCGGGGGGGTACGAGCAGTACGTC. It translates to CASSPPGGYEQYV.

The chain uses TRBV6-6 and TRBJ2-7, with a weak D call TRBD2 (6 bases). Trimming pared 4 bases from V and 3 bases from J, leaving 7 bases between. Germline V gene sequence: CDR1 MNHNY, CDR2 SVGAGI (reference sequence). CDR3 length: 12 residues. The CDR3 here is CASSSGVYEQYV. The CDR3, as DNA: TGTGCCAGCAGTTCGGGAGTCTACGAGCAGTACGTC.

The chain employs TRBV10-3 and TRBJ1-2; 10 bases are shared with TRBD1. Germline CDR1 ENHRY, CDR2 SYGVKD. The CDR3 has 14 amino acids. V dropped 10 bases and J dropped 5; count of bases not matched to a gene: 10. The DNA for the CDR3 is TGTGCCACCTCGAGAGGGACAGGGGATTATGGCTACACCTTC. Protein: CATSRGTGDYGYTF.

This rearrangement joins TRBV7-9 to TRBJ1-1; D gene unclear. V lost 2 bases to trimming and J lost 4 bases, with 20 bases between them. Germline CDR1 and CDR2: SEHNR and FQNEAQ (reference sequence). The CDR3 loop spans 17 amino acids. The CDR3 is CASSLTSHNSRGTEAFF. The CDR3 DNA follows: TGTGCCAGCAGCTTAACGTCTCACAACAGCCGGGGCACTGAAGCTTTCTTT.